What follows is one T cell receptor beta chain and its context. Its antigen remains unidentified. Each CDR3 protein gets one entry after TCRdb re-called the 5' RACE reads with MiXCR. The data contain fewer than 350,000 distinct CDR3 sequences, 8% to 9% of them seen just once; the ten biggest clones take up around 2.1%. This record comes from a study of identical twins. CDR1 and CDR2 from the germline V gene are MNHEY and SVGEGT. The V and J ends lost 2 bases and 0 bases respectively, with 8 bases between them. There are 15 residues in the CDR3. General observations from the study: For monozygotic twins, models underestimated out-of-frame TCR alpha sharing.

The same data also went into a second study, on yellow fever vaccine responses in identical twins.

The sequence was obtained from a woman aged 18-29 years in good health. V is TRBV6-2 or TRBV6-3 and J is TRBJ1-5; D remains unclear. The sequenced sample was memory (CD45RO+) T cells sorted from blood. The CDR3 reads CASSYGGRSNQPQHF. DNA for the CDR3: TGTGCCAGCAGTTACGGCGGTCGTAGCAATCAGCCCCAGCATTTT.